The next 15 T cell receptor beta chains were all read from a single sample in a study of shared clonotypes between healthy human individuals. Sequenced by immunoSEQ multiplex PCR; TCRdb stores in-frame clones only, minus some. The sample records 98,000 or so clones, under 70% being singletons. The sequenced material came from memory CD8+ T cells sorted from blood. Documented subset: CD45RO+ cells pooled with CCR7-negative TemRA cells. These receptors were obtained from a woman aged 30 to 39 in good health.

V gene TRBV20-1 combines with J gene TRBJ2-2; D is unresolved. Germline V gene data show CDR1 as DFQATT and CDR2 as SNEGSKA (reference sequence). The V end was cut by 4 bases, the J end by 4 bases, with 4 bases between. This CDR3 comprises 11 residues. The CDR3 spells CSATGTGELFF. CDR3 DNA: TGCAGTGCTACCGGCACCGGGGAGCTGTTTTTT.

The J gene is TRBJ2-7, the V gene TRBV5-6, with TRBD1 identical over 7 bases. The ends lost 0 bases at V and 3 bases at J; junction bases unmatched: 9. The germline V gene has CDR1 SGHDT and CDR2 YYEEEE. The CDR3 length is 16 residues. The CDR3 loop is CASSLGQGRRDYEQYF. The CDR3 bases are TGTGCCAGCAGCTTGGGACAGGGAAGAAGGGACTACGAGCAGTACTTC.

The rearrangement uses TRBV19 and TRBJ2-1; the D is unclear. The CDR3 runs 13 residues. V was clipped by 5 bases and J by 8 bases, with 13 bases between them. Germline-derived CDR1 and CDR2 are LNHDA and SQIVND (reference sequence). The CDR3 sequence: CASSYGVGDEQFF. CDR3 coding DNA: TGTGCCAGTAGTTATGGGGTTGGGGATGAGCAGTTCTTC.

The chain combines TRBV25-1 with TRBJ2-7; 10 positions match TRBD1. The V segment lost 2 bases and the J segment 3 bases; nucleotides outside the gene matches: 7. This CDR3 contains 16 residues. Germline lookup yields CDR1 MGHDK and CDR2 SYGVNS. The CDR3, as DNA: TGTGCCAGCAGTGAAAGGACAGGGGGAGTTTTCTACGAGCAGTACTTC. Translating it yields CASSERTGGVFYEQYF.

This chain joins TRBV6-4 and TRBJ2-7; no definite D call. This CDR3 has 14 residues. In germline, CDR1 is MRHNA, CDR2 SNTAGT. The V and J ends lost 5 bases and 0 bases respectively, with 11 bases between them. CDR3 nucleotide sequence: TGTGCCAGCAGTTCGGGTGTGGGCTCCTACGAGCAGTACTTC. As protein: CASSSGVGSYEQYF.

CDR3 loop: CASSQLDILSYNEQFF. CDR3 nucleotide sequence: TGCGCCAGCAGCCAATTAGACATTCTGAGCTACAATGAGCAGTTCTTC. J is TRBJ2-1 and V is TRBV4-1; D not resolved. This CDR3 has 16 residues. Germline-derived CDR1 and CDR2 are MGHRA and YSYEKL. V lost 2 bases and J lost 3, with 14 bases in between.

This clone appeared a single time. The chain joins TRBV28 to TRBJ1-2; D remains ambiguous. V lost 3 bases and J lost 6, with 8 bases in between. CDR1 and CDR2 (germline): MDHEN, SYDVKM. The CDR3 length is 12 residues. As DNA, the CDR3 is TGTGCCAGCAGTTTTCTTTTCCATGGCTACACCTTC. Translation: CASSFLFHGYTF.

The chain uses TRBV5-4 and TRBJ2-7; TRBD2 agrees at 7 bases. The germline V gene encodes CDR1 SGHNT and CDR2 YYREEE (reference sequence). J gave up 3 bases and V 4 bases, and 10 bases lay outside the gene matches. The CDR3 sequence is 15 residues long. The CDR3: CASSPGEAGFYEQYF. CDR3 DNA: TGTGCCAGCAGCCCTGGGGAAGCGGGGTTCTACGAGCAGTACTTC.

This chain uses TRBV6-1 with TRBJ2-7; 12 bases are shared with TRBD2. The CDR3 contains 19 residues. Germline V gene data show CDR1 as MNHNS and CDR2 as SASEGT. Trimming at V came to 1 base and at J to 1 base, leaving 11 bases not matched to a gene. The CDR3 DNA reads TGTGCCAGCAGTGAAGAAACTAGCGGGAGGCCCTGGGTATCCTACGAGCAGTACTTC. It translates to CASSEETSGRPWVSYEQYF.

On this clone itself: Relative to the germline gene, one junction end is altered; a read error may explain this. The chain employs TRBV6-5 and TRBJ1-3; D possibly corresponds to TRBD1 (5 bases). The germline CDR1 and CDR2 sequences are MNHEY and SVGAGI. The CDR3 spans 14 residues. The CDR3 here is CASSPEGSVNTIYF. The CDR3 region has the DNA TGTGCCAGCAGTCCCGAGGGGTCTGTAAACACCATATATTTT.

CDR3 DNA: TGTGCCAGCAGCCCAGGACTAGCCCAAGAGACCCAGTACTTC. It yields the protein CASSPGLAQETQYF. The chain couples TRBV11-2 to TRBJ2-5, with 8 bases fitting TRBD2. Germline CDR1 and CDR2: SGHAT and FQNNGV. The CDR3 is 14 residues long. V shed 5 bases, J shed 1 base, and the junction held 3 bases outside the gene matches.

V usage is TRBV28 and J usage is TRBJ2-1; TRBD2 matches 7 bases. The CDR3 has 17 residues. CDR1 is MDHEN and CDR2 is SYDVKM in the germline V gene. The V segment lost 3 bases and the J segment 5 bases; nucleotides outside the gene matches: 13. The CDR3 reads CASSFTREGRIDNEQFF. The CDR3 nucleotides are TGTGCCAGCAGTTTCACGAGGGAGGGCAGGATAGACAATGAGCAGTTCTTC.

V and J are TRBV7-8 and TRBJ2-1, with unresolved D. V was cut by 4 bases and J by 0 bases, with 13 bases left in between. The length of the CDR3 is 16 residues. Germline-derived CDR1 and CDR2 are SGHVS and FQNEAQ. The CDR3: CASSSKPHISYNEQFF. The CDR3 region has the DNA TGTGCCAGCAGCTCGAAGCCACATATCTCCTACAATGAGCAGTTCTTC.

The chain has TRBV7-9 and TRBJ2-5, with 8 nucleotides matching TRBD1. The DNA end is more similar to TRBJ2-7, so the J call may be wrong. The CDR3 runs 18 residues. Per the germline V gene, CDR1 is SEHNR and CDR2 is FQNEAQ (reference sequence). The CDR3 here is CASSYLRTGDRLFDEQYF. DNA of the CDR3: TGTGCCAGCAGCTACCTTAGAACCGGGGACAGGCTGTTCGACGAGCAGTACTTC.

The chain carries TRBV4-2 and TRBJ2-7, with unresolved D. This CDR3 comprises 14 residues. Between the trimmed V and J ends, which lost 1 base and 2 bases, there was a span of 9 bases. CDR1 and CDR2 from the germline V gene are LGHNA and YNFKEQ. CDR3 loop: CASSQGETTYEQYF. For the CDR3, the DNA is TGTGCCAGCAGCCAAGGAGAAACGACCTACGAGCAGTACTTC.